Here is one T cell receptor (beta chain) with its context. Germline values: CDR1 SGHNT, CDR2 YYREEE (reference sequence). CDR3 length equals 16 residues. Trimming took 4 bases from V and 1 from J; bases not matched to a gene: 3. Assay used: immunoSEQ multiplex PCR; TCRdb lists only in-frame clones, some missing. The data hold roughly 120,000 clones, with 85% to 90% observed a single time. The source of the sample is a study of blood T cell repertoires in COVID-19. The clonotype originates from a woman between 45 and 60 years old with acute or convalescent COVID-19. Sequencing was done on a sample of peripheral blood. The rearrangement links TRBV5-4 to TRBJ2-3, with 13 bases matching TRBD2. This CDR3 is CASSRTSGSRTDTQYF. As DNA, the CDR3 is TGTGCCAGCAGCAGGACTAGCGGGAGTCGCACAGATACGCAGTATTTT.